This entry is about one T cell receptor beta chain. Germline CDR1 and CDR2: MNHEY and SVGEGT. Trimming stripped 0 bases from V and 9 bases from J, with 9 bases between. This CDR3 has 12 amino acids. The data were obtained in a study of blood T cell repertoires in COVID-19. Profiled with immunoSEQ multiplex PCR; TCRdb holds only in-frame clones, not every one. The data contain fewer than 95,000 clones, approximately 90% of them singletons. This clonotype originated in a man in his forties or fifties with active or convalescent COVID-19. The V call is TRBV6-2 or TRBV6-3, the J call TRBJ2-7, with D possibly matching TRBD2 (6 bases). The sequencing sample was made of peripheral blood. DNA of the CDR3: TGTGCCAGCAGTTACTCTACGCGGGGGCAGTACTTC. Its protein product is CASSYSTRGQYF.